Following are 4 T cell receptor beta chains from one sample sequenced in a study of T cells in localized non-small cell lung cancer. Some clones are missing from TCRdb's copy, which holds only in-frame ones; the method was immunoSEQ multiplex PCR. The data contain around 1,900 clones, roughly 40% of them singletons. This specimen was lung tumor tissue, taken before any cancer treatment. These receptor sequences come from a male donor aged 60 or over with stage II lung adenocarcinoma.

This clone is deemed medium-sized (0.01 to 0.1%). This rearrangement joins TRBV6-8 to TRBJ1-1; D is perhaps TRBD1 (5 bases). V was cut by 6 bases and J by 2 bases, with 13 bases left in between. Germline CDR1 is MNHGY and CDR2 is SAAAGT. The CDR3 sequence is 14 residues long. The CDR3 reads CASRADRFNTEAFF. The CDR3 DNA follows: TGTGCCAGCAGAGCTGACAGATTCAACACTGAAGCTTTCTTT.

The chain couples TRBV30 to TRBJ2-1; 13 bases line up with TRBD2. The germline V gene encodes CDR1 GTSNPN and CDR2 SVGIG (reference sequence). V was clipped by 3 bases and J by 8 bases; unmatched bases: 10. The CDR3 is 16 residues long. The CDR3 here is CAWSPRTSGRGHEQFF. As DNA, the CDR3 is TGTGCCTGGAGCCCCCGGACTAGCGGGAGAGGGCATGAGCAGTTCTTC.

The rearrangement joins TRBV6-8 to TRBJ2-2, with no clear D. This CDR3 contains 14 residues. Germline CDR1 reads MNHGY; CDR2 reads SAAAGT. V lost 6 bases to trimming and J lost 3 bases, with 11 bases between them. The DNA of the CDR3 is TGTGCCAGCAGACTGGCAGGTGACACCGGGGAGCTGTTTTTT. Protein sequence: CASRLAGDTGELFF.

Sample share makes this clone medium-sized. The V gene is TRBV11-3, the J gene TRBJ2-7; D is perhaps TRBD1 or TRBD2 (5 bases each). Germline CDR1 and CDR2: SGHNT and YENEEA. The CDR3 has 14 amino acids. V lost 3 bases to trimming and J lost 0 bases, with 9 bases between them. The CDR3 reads CASSLGTASYEQYF. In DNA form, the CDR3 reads TGTGCCAGCAGCTTGGGGACGGCCTCCTACGAGCAGTACTTC.